This T cell receptor beta chain derives from a study of human T cells and chemical hapten exposure. TCRdb independently ran MiXCR on the RACE reads; one entry per CDR3 protein. In the table there are about 97,000 distinct CDR3 sequences, 27% of which are singletons. The ends were cut back, 5 bases at V and 0 bases at J, with 7 bases in the middle. The CDR3 consists of 14 residues. Per the germline V gene, CDR1 is SGHTA and CDR2 is FQGTGA. Regarding time point: patch test 3, about 24 weeks after DPC sensitization. Sample treatment: therapeutic diphenylcyclopropenone sensitization with weekly scalp DPC. Each donor was an alopecia patient between 18 and 70 years of age who qualified for DPC.

This chain joins TRBV7-3 and TRBJ2-2; no definite D call. The sample was whole blood, taken in connection with sensitization to the hapten diphenylcyclopropenone (DPC). This receptor was taken from a man aged 35 to 55 with alopecia areata. Some clones in this sample may be carry-over from other donors' samples. CDR3 protein: CASSVTSNTGELFF. CDR3 DNA sequence: TGTGCCAGCAGCGTTACATCGAACACCGGGGAGCTGTTTTTT.